This TCR beta chain emerged from a study of cytomegalovirus exposure and HLA in healthy donors. On the study more broadly: When 398 donors were genotyped, just over 80% of them were found to fall in the Caucasian-associated ancestry cluster.

This CDR3 contains 17 residues. In germline, CDR1 is SEHNR, CDR2 FQNEAQ (reference sequence). Deletions cut 5 bases from V and 1 base from J, with 20 bases between. Note on this clone: Its antigen is as yet unknown.

60 Vbeta and 13 Jbeta primers were used in PCR. Assay used: immunoSEQ multiplex PCR; TCRdb lists only in-frame clones, some missing. The table includes around 200,000 clones, around 86% detected once. Whole-study findings and limits: Common viral pathogens (according to a later analysis) appeared linked to several of the most significant clusters. Indistinguishability led to the exclusion of some V segments, TRBV6-2 and TRBV6-3 included.

This chain links TRBV7-9 with TRBJ1-1; tentative D call: TRBD1 (5 bases). This TCR was sampled from a woman aged 50 to 60 in good health and CMV-seropositive. The source material was PBMCs. CDR3 bases: TGTGCCAGCAGCGAACTCTTCCGGGGACTCAGGAACACTGAAGCTTTCTTT. This codes for CASSELFRGLRNTEAFF.